A selection of T cell receptor beta chains follows, all from one sample in a study of blood T cell repertoires in COVID-19. Produced via immunoSEQ multiplex PCR; TCRdb's table is partial and in-frame only. The table records under 550,000 clones, around 90% of them present only once. Sequencing input: peripheral blood. These receptor sequences come from a young man with COVID-19, enrolled during active disease. CDR3s include the opening cysteine and the closing phenylalanine or tryptophan. The D gene is left open where the match is weak. The size entry is marked missing in some rows and otherwise reads once, few, many or a size class.

clone size | J gene | V gene | D gene | CDR3 DNA | CDR3 protein
. | TRBJ2-1 | TRBV12-5 | . | TGTGCTAGTGGTTTTAATTCGGATGAGCAGTTCTTC | CASGFNSDEQFF
. | TRBJ1-5 | TRBV18 | TRBD1 | TGTGCCAGCTCACCTCCGGGACAGCGTAGCAATCAGCCCCAGCATTTT | CASSPPGQRSNQPQHF
. | TRBJ2-1 | TRBV9 | TRBD2 | TGTGCCAGCAGCGTAGGGGTGGGAGGGATCGATGAGCAGTTCTTC | CASSVGVGGIDEQFF
. | TRBJ2-5 | TRBV2 | TRBD2 | TGTGCCAGCAGCCCATCGGGAGGGCAGACCCAGTACTTC | CASSPSGGQTQYF
few | TRBJ1-6 | TRBV2 | . | TGTGCCAGCAGTCCTTCAAAACAGGTTTCACCCCTCCACTTT | CASSPSKQVSPLHF
. | TRBJ2-4 | TRBV7-2 | . | TGTGCCAGCAGCTTAGGACACACGCTAGCCAAAAACATTCAGTACTTC | CASSLGHTLAKNIQYF
. | TRBJ2-7 | TRBV4-1 | TRBD1 | TGCGCCAGCAGCCAAGCCTCGGGACAGTCCTACGAGCAGTACTTC | CASSQASGQSYEQYF
once | TRBJ2-1 | TRBV7-8 | TRBD2 | TGTGCCAGCAGCCGAACTAGCGGCGGAGAGTTCTTC | CASSRTSGGEFF
. | TRBJ2-7 | TRBV25-1 | TRBD1 | TGTGCCAGCAGTCCTCCTCGGGCCAGGGGGAACGAGCAGTACTTC | CASSPPRARGNEQYF
. | TRBJ1-6 | TRBV12-5 | . | TGTGCTAGTGGGACACCGAATAATTCACCCCTCCACTTT | CASGTPNNSPLHF
. | TRBJ2-5 | TRBV19 | . | TGTGCCAGTAGTCTACAGGGTCAAGAGACCCAGTACTTC | CASSLQGQETQYF
once | TRBJ2-7 | TRBV27 | . | TGTGCCAGCAGTTTTCGTCGGGGGAGTGGAGGAACCTACGAGCAGTACTTC | CASSFRRGSGGTYEQYF
few | TRBJ2-7 | TRBV29-1 | . | TGCAGCGTTGACGGGAACAGGGAGTACGAGCAGTACTTC | CSVDGNREYEQYF
few | TRBJ1-1 | TRBV14 | . | TGTGCCAGCAGCCAACCATGGAGGGGCCAGGCTGAAGCTTTCTTT | CASSQPWRGQAEAFF
. | TRBJ2-2 | TRBV19 | TRBD1 | TGTGCCAGTAGTATGGCAACAGGGGGCTGGGCGAACACCGGGGAGCTGTTTTTT | CASSMATGGWANTGELFF
. | TRBJ2-3 | TRBV2 | TRBD2 | TGTGCCAGCTCCCGGGAGGGGAACTCAGATACGCAGTATTTT | CASSREGNSDTQYF
. | TRBJ1-2 | TRBV29-1 | TRBD1 | TGCAGCGTTCGGACAGGATTGGGCTACACCTTC | CSVRTGLGYTF
. | TRBJ1-6 | TRBV7-8 | . | TGTGCCAGCAGCTTTTTGGGGAAGGGACACGGGTTCGTTCCCCTCCACTTT | CASSFLGKGHGFVPLHF
. | TRBJ2-1 | TRBV5-1 | TRBD2 | TGCGCCAGCAGCTTAGAAGGGACTAGCGGGAGAAATGAGCAGTTCTTC | CASSLEGTSGRNEQFF
once | TRBJ2-1 | TRBV19 | TRBD1 | TGTGCCAGTAGTATCGGATCCGGGACAGGGTACAATGAGCAGTTCTTC | CASSIGSGTGYNEQFF
. | TRBJ2-3 | TRBV24-1 | . | TGTGCCACCAGTGATCCCCACGGGGCAGATACGCAGTATTTT | CATSDPHGADTQYF
. | TRBJ2-1 | TRBV7-9 | TRBD1 | TGTGCCAGCAGTTTGCCCAGGGACAGGGGGTTCTCCTACAATGAGCAGTTCTTC | CASSLPRDRGFSYNEQFF
. | TRBJ1-5 | TRBV4-1 | . | TGCGCCAGCAGCCAAACAGGGACCCTCAATCAGCCCCAGCATTTT | CASSQTGTLNQPQHF
. | TRBJ2-2 | TRBV6-5 | TRBD1 | TGTGCCAGCAGTTACGAGCAGGGGGCGCAAGCCGGGGAGCTGTTTTTT | CASSYEQGAQAGELFF
. | TRBJ1-3 | TRBV6-6 | TRBD1 | TGTGCCAGCAGTCCCACCCGGACAGGGGTGGGTGGAAACACCATATATTTT | CASSPTRTGVGGNTIYF
. | TRBJ1-4 | TRBV19 | TRBD1 | TGTGCCAGTACCCGGACAGGGTATATGAAAAATGAAAAACTGTTTTTT | CASTRTGYMKNEKLFF
. | TRBJ2-3 | TRBV13 | TRBD2 | TGTGCCAGCAGCAAAAGCGGGACTAGCGGGGATGGGACAGATACGCAGTATTTT | CASSKSGTSGDGTDTQYF
once | TRBJ2-7 | TRBV5-6 | TRBD2 | TGTGCCAGCAGCTCGGGGCCTTGGACTAGCGGTTCCTACGAGCAGTACTTC | CASSSGPWTSGSYEQYF
few | TRBJ1-1 | TRBV29-1 | . | TGCAGCGTTGCTCGGGGAGGGTCTGAAGCTTTCTTT | CSVARGGSEAFF
. | TRBJ2-3 | TRBV4-1 | TRBD2 | TGCGCCAGCAGCCAAGTTTGGGGACTAGCGGGAATTAGCACAGATACGCAGTATTTT | CASSQVWGLAGISTDTQYF